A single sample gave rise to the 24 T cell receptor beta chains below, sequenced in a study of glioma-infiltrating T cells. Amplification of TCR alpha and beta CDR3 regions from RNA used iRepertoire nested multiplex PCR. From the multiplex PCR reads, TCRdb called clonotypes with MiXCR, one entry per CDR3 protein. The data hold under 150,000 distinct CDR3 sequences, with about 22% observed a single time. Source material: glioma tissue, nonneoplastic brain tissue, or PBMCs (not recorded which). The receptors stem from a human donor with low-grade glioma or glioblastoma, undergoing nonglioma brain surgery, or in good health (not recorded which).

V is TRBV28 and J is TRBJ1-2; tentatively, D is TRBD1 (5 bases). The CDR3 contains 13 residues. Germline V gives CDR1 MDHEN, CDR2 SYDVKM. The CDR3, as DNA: TGTGTTAGCAGTTTAGAGGGGATCTATGGCTACACCTTC. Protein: CVSSLEGIYGYTF.

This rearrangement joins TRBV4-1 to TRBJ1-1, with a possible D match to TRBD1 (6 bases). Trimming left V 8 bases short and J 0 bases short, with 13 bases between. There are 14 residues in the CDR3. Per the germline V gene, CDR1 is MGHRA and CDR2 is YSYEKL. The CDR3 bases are TGCGCCAGCGGCCCAGGGGAATTGAACACTGAAGCTTTCTTT. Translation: CASGPGELNTEAFF.

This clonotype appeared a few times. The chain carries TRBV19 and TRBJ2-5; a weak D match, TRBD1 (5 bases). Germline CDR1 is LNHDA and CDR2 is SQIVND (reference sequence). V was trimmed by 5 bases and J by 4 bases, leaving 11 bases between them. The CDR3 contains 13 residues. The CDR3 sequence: CASSSGFLETQYF. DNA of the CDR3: TGTGCCAGTAGTTCAGGGTTTCTAGAGACCCAGTACTTC. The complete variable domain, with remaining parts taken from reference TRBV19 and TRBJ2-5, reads DGGITQSPKYLFRKEGQNVTLSCEQNLNHDAMYWYRQDPGQGLRLIYYSQIVNDFQKGDIAEGYSVSREKKESFPLTVTSAQKNPTAFYLCASSSGFLETQYFGPGTRLLVL.

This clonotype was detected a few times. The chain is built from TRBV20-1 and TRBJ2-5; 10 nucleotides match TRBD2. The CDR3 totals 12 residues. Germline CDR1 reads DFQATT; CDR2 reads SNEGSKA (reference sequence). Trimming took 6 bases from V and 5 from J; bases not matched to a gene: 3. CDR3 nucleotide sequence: TGCAGTGCGCTAGCGGGGGTTGAGACCCAGTACTTC. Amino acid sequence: CSALAGVETQYF.

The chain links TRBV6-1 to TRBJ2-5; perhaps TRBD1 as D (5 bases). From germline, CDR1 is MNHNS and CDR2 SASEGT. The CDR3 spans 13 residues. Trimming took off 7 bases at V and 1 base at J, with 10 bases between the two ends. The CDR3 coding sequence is TGTGCCAGCACCCCAAGGGGCCAAGAGACCCAGTACTTC. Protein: CASTPRGQETQYF.

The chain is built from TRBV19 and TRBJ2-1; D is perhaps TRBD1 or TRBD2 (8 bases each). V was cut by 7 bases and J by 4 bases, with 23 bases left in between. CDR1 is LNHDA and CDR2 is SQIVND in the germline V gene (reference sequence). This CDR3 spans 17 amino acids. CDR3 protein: CASKRESRGRTYNEQFF. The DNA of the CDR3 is TGTGCCAGTAAGCGGGAGAGCAGGGGGCGTACATACAATGAGCAGTTCTTC.

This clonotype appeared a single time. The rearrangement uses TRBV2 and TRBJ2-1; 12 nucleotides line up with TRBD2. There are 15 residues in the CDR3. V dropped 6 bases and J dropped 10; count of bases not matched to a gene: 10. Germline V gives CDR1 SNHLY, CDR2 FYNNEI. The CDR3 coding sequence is TGTGCCAGCAGCCGCAAGGCTAGCGGGGGGGGGGAGCAGTTCTTC. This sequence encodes CASSRKASGGGEQFF.

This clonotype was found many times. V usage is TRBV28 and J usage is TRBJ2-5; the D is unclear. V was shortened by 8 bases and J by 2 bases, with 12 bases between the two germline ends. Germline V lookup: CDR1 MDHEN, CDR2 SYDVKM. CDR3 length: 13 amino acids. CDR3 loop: CASLLIGQETQYF. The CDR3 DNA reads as TGTGCCAGCCTCCTGATTGGGCAAGAGACCCAGTACTTC. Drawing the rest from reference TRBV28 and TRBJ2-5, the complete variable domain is DVKVTQSSRYLVKRTGEKVFLECVQDMDHENMFWYRQDPGLGLRLIYFSYDVKMKEKGDIPEGYSVSREKKERFSLILESASTNQTSMYLCASLLIGQETQYFGPGTRLLVL.

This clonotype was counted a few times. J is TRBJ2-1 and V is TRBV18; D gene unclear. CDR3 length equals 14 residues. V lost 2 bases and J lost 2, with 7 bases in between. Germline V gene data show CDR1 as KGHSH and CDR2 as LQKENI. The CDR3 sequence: CASSPGAPYNEQFF. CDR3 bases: TGTGCCAGCTCACCAGGAGCTCCCTACAATGAGCAGTTCTTC.

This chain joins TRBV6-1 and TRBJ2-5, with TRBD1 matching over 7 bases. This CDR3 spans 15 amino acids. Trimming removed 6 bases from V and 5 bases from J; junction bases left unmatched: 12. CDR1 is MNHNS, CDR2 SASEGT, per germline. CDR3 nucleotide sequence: TGTGCCAGCAGCCCGAGGCGTGGACAGGCGGAGACCCAGTACTTC. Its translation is CASSPRRGQAETQYF.

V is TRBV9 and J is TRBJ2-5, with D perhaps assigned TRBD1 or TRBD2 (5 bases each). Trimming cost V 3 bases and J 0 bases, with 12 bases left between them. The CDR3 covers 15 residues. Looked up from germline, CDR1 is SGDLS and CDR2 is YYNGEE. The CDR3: CASSANEGYQETQYF. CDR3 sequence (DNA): TGTGCCAGCAGCGCAAACGAGGGGTACCAAGAGACCCAGTACTTC.

CDR3 sequence (DNA): TGTGCCAGCAGCTTAGCAGCCCGACGAAATGAGCAGTTCTTC. It specifies CASSLAARRNEQFF. The chain links TRBV7-2 to TRBJ2-1; D is ambiguous. The germline CDR1 and CDR2 sequences are SGHTA and FQGNSA. V dropped 0 bases and J dropped 7 bases, with 10 bases sitting between them. The CDR3 extends over 14 amino acids.

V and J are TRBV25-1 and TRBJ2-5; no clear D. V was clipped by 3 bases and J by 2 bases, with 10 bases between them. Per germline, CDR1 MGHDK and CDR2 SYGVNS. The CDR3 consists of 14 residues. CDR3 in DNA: TGTGCCAGCAGTGAGAATTTGGGGCAAGAGACCCAGTACTTC. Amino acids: CASSENLGQETQYF.

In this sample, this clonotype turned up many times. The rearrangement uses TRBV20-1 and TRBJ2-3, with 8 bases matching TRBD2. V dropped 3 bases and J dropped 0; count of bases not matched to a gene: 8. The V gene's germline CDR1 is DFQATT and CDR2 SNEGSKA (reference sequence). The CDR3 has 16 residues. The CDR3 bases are TGCAGTGCTAGCTACGGGGGGGCCGTCAGCACAGATACGCAGTATTTT. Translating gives CSASYGGAVSTDTQYF.

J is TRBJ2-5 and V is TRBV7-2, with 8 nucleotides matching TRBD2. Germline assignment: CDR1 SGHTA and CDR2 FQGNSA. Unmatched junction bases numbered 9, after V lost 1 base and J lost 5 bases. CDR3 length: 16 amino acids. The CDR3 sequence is CASSLVTGGATETQYF. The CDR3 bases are TGTGCCAGCAGCTTAGTAACCGGGGGGGCCACCGAGACCCAGTACTTC. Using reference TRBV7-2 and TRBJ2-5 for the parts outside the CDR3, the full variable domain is GAGVSQSPSNKVTEKGKDVELRCDPISGHTALYWYRQSLGQGLEFLIYFQGNSAPDKSGLPSDRFSAERTGGSVSTLTIQRTQQEDSAVYLCASSLVTGGATETQYFGPGTRLLVL.

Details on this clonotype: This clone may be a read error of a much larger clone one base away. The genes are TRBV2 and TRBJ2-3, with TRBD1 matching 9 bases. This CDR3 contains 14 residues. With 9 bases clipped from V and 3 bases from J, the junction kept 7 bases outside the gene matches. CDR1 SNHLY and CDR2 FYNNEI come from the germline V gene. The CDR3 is CASISGTGTDTQYF. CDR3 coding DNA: TGTGCCAGTATTTCCGGGACAGGGACAGATACGCAGTATTTT.

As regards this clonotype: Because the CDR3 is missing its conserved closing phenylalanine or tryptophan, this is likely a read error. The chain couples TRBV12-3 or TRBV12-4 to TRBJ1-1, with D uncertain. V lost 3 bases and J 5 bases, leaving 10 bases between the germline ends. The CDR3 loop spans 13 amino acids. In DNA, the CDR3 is TGTGCCAGCAGTTTCGAGGGAGGTACTGAAGCTTTCCTT. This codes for CASSFEGGTEAFL.

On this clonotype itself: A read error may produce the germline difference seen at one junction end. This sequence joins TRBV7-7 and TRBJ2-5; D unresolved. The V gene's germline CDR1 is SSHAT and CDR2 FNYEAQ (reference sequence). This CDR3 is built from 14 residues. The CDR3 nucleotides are TGTGCTAGCAGCCAGCCCGGTCTCGAAGAGACCCAGTACTTC. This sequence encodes CASSQPGLEETQYF.

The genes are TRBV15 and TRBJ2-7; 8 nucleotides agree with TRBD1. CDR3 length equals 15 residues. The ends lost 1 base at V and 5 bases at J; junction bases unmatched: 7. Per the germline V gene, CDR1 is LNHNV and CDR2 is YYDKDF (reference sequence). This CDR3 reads CATSRGGTGRNEQYV. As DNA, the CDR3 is TGTGCCACCAGCAGAGGGGGGACAGGTAGGAACGAGCAGTACGTC.

CDR3 amino acids: CASSRDRAPFNEQFF. The CDR3 DNA reads as TGTGCCAGCAGCCGGGACAGGGCGCCTTTCAATGAGCAGTTCTTC. This sequence joins TRBV14 and TRBJ2-1, with 9 bases fitting TRBD1. Germline CDR1 reads SGHDN; CDR2 reads FVKESK. J was trimmed by 6 bases and V by 4 bases; bases with no gene match: 7. There are 15 residues in the CDR3.

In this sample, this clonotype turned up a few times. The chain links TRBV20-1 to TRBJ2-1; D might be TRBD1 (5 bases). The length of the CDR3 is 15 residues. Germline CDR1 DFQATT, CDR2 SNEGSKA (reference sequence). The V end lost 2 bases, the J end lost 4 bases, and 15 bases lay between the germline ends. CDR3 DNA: TGCAGTGCTAGACAGGTGGGCAGGGTGTACAATGAGCAGTTCTTC. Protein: CSARQVGRVYNEQFF.

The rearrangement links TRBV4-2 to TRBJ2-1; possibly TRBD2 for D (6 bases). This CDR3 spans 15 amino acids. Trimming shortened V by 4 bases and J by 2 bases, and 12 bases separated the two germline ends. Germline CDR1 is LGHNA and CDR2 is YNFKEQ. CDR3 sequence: CASSPKRAPYNEQFF. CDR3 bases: TGTGCCAGCAGCCCGAAGCGGGCCCCCTACAATGAGCAGTTCTTC.

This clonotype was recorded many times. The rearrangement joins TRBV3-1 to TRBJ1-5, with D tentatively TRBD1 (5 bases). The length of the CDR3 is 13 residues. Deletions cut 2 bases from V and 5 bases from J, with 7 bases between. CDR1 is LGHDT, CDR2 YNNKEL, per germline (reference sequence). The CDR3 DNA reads TGTGCCAGCAGCCAACAGGGAGATCAGCCCCAGCATTTT. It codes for CASSQQGDQPQHF.

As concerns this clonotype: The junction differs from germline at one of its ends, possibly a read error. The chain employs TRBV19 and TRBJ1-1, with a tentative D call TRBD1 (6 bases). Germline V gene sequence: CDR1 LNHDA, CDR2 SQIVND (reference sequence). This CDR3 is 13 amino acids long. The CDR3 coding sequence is TGTGCCAGTTATACCAATTGGGACACTGGAGCTTTCTTT. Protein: CASYTNWDTGAFF.